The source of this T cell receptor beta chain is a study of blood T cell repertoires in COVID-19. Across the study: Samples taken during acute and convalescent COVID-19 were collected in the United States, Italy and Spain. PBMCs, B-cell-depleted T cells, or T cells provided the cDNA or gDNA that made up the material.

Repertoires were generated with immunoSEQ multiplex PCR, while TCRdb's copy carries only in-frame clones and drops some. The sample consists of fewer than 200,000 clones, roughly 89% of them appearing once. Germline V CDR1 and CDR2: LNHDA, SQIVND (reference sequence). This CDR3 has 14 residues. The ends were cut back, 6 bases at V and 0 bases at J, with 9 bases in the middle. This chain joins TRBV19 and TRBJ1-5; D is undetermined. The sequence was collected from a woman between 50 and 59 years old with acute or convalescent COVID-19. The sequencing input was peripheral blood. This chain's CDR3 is CASSRGVSNQPQHF. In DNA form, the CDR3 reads TGTGCCAGTAGCCGCGGGGTTAGCAATCAGCCCCAGCATTTT.